This is a list of T cell receptor beta chains from one sample in a study of shared clonotypes between healthy human individuals. Here immunoSEQ multiplex PCR was the method, and the copy in TCRdb shows in-frame clones only, minus some. The sample holds roughly 590,000 clones, about 95% seen once. Sequencing was carried out using naive CD8+ T cells sorted from blood. These receptor sequences come from a woman in her 30s in good health. Both conserved end residues are part of each CDR3. A D gene is named only where the DNA matches it firmly. Size is stated for part of the rows, as once, few or many counts, or as a class when the clone is expanded.

TGCGCCAGCAGCCGGGGGGTTAGTAGCCGCTACTACGAGCAGTACTTC	CASSRGVSSRYYEQYF	16	TRBV4-1	.	TRBJ2-7	.
TGCGCCAGCAGCCAAGGTTCTAGCGGCACCTACGAGCAGTACTTC	CASSQGSSGTYEQYF	15	TRBV4-1	TRBD2	TRBJ2-7	once
TGCGCCAGCAGCCTACATCCTGGGGGTAATGAAAAACTGTTTTTT	CASSLHPGGNEKLFF	15	TRBV4-1	.	TRBJ1-4	.
TGTGCCAGCAGCTTGTTCGCCGGAGGGTCCTACGAGCAGTACTTC	CASSLFAGGSYEQYF	15	TRBV5-6	.	TRBJ2-7	.
TGCGCCAGCAGCTTAATAGCCACAACTAATGAAAAACTGTTTTTT	CASSLIATTNEKLFF	15	TRBV5-1	.	TRBJ1-4	once
TGTGCCAGCAGGGGCAGGGGGCATGAGCAGTTCTTC	CASRGRGHEQFF	12	TRBV25-1	TRBD1	TRBJ2-1	.
TGTGCCAGCAGCCTGGAGAGTGAAGAGACCCAGTACTTC	CASSLESEETQYF	13	TRBV5-4	.	TRBJ2-5	.
TGTGCCAGCAGCTTATCAGGGGTAGAAGCTTTCTTT	CASSLSGVEAFF	12	TRBV7-9	.	TRBJ1-1	few
TGTGCCAGCAGCCTTCTAGCGGAACTCACAGATACGCAGTATTTT	CASSLLAELTDTQYF	15	TRBV28	TRBD2	TRBJ2-3	.
TGCGCCAGCAGCCCTCGGGCTAGCGGGGGGAATTACAATGAGCAGTTCTTC	CASSPRASGGNYNEQFF	17	TRBV4-1	TRBD2	TRBJ2-1	.
TGTGCCAGCGCGGCTAGCGGAGGGCAAGAGACCCAGTACTTC	CASAASGGQETQYF	14	TRBV7-6	TRBD2	TRBJ2-5	.
TGTGCCAGCAGTTTGTTTGGTCGAGTTACCTACGAGCAGTACTTC	CASSLFGRVTYEQYF	15	TRBV28	.	TRBJ2-7	.
TGTGCCAGCAGCTTAGAGACCCAGTACTTC	CASSLETQYF	10	TRBV7-9	.	TRBJ2-5	once
TGTGCCAGCAGCCCCTACACTGGGAAATACAATGAGCAGTTCTTC	CASSPYTGKYNEQFF	15	TRBV7-2	.	TRBJ2-1	.
TGCGCCAGCAGTGCGACTCTTGCCAATGAAAAACTGTTTTTT	CASSATLANEKLFF	14	TRBV10-2	.	TRBJ1-4	.
TGTGCCAGTAGTATAGACGCCCACGGGTTGGACTATGGCTACACCTTC	CASSIDAHGLDYGYTF	16	TRBV19	.	TRBJ1-2	.
TGTGCCAGCAGGGAACGGAATAGCAATCAGCCCCAGCATTTT	CASRERNSNQPQHF	14	TRBV28	.	TRBJ1-5	.
TGTGCCAGCAGAACCGGGAACACTGAAGCTTTCTTT	CASRTGNTEAFF	12	TRBV6-1	.	TRBJ1-1	.
TGTGCCAGCAGCAGGGATGAGCAGTTCTTC	CASSRDEQFF	10	TRBV28	.	TRBJ2-1	.
TGTGCCAGCAGTTTATTTGCGGGAGGGGATACGCAGTATTTT	CASSLFAGGDTQYF	14	TRBV28	TRBD2	TRBJ2-3	.
TGTGCCAGCAGCTATAAATCCCTAGCGGGTTCCTACGAGCAGTACTTC	CASSYKSLAGSYEQYF	16	TRBV5-6	TRBD2	TRBJ2-7	once
TGTGCCAGTAGTAATCGGTGGGGGGAGCATTTT	CASSNRWGEHF	11	TRBV19	.	TRBJ1-5	.
TGTGCCAGTAGTCTAGGGGTGGGACTGCTGTTCAATGAGCAGTTCTTC	CASSLGVGLLFNEQFF	16	TRBV19	.	TRBJ2-1	.
TGTGCCAGTAGTGAGGGCCTAACCCGGTACAATGAGCAGTTCTTC	CASSEGLTRYNEQFF	15	TRBV19	.	TRBJ2-1	once
TGTGCCACCGAAGACTACCACGAGCAGTACTTC	CATEDYHEQYF	11	TRBV28	.	TRBJ2-7	.
TGTGCCAGTAGCCTGACCAGCTCCTACGAGCAGTACTTC	CASSLTSSYEQYF	13	TRBV19	.	TRBJ2-7	.
TGTGCCAGCAGTTCCATCCCCGCCCGGGGAATTGACGAGCAGTACTTC	CASSSIPARGIDEQYF	16	TRBV27	.	TRBJ2-7	.
TGTGCCAGCAGCTTGCCTACTAGCGGGAGCTCCTACAATGAGCAGTTCTTC	CASSLPTSGSSYNEQFF	17	TRBV5-4	TRBD2	TRBJ2-1	.
TGTGCCAGCAGTTTCCTCCTGCGAGAGCAGTTCTTC	CASSFLLREQFF	12	TRBV28	.	TRBJ2-1	.
TGTGCCAGCAGCCCGGGGGTTAGGACTGAAGCTTTCTTT	CASSPGVRTEAFF	13	TRBV5-6	.	TRBJ1-1	.
TGCGCCAGCAGTCCGGGACAGAACTCCTACAATGAGCAGTTCTTC	CASSPGQNSYNEQFF	15	TRBV10-2	TRBD1	TRBJ2-1	.
TGTGCCAGCAGTACCAGGGGGAACAATCAGCCCCAGCATTTT	CASSTRGNNQPQHF	14	TRBV27	TRBD1	TRBJ1-5	.
TGTGCCAGCAGCTTCGGACTGACCTACGAGCAGTACTTC	CASSFGLTYEQYF	13	TRBV5-5	.	TRBJ2-7	.
TGTGCCAGCAGCCCTCTAGCGAACTCCTACGAGCAGTACTTC	CASSPLANSYEQYF	14	TRBV7-9	.	TRBJ2-7	.
TGTGCCAGCAGCCGGACTAGCGGTATTGAGCAGTTCTTC	CASSRTSGIEQFF	13	TRBV11-2	TRBD2	TRBJ2-1	.
TGTGCCAGCTCTCGACTACCCTACAATGAGCAGTTCTTC	CASSRLPYNEQFF	13	TRBV5-4	.	TRBJ2-1	.
TGTGCCAGCAGCTTAGATTTTGAGTGGTACTTC	CASSLDFEWYF	11	TRBV7-9	.	TRBJ2-7	.
TGTGCCAGTAGTATCAGGACTAGCGGGAGGGTCTCCTCCCACACTGATACGCAGTATTTT	CASSIRTSGRVSSHTDTQYF	20	TRBV19	TRBD2	TRBJ2-3	.
TGTGCCAGCACTACAGGGGCGTACACCGGGGAGCTGTTTTTT	CASTTGAYTGELFF	14	TRBV6-5	TRBD1	TRBJ2-2	.
TGTGCCAGCAGCCCCCGGGACAGGGAAGGGACCCAGTACTTC	CASSPRDREGTQYF	14	TRBV11-2	TRBD1	TRBJ2-5	.
TGTGCCAGTAGAGCCGGGGGGGAGCAGTTCTTC	CASRAGGEQFF	11	TRBV19	TRBD2	TRBJ2-1	.